This T cell receptor (beta chain) stems from a study of beta chain features in type 1 diabetes. The study's findings and limits: At VDJ recombination sites, type 1 diabetes patients had fewer insertions and more deleted nucleotides.

This CDR3 has 15 amino acids. V shed 6 bases and J shed 4 bases, with 16 bases lying between them. CDR1 is KGHSH and CDR2 is LQKENI in the germline V gene. As regards this clone: The antigen is unknown.

Reverse transcription of all isolated RNA meant that expressed TCRB transcripts were sequenced. Profiling relied on immunoSEQ multiplex PCR, and the TCRdb table lists in-frame clones only, not all of them. The repertoire has 400,000 to 550,000 clones, 9.5% to 12% of them found once; the top ten carry about 0.045%. V usage is TRBV18 and J usage is TRBJ1-5, with D perhaps matching TRBD1 (6 bases). The sequence was collected from a woman under 30 in good health. The sample consisted of naive CD4+ T cells from blood. CDR3 nucleotide sequence: TGTGCCAGCTCCCCGTCAATAAGGGGGAATCAGCCCCAGCATTTT. Protein product: CASSPSIRGNQPQHF. The variable domain in full, with the rest retrieved from reference TRBV18 and TRBJ1-5, is NAGVMQNPRHLVRRRGQEARLRCSPMKGHSHVYWYRQLPEEGLKFMVYLQKENIIDESGMPKERFSAEFPKEGPSILRIQQVVRGDSAAYFCASSPSIRGNQPQHFGDGTRLSIL.